Sequencing of this T cell receptor beta chain was carried out in a study of human T cells and chemical hapten exposure. Study summary: Read at 6 days, the patch tests placed 0.01% DPC on the upper back.

At least ten counts were recorded for this clonotype. Attachment of unique molecular identifiers to individual cDNA molecules was performed in the library. TCRdb reanalysed the RACE reads using MiXCR and keeps one entry per CDR3 protein. Of more than 70,000 distinct CDR3 sequences in the sample, approximately 11% were seen once. Time point: patch test 3, about 24 weeks after DPC sensitization. Sample treatment: therapeutic diphenylcyclopropenone sensitization with weekly scalp DPC. Trimming removed 1 base from V and 0 bases from J, with 12 bases in between. CDR1 is SGHRS and CDR2 is YFSETQ in the germline V gene. This CDR3 comprises 16 residues.

The sequence was collected from a woman aged 30 to 39 with alopecia areata. Some clones in this sample may be carry-over from other donors' samples. Specimen: whole blood, collected in connection with sensitization to the hapten diphenylcyclopropenone (DPC). The J gene is TRBJ2-3, the V gene TRBV5-1, with D tentatively TRBD1 or TRBD2 (6 bases each). The CDR3 is CASSLTGATSTDTQYF. CDR3 coding DNA: TGCGCCAGCAGCTTGACGGGGGCGACTAGCACAGATACGCAGTATTTT.